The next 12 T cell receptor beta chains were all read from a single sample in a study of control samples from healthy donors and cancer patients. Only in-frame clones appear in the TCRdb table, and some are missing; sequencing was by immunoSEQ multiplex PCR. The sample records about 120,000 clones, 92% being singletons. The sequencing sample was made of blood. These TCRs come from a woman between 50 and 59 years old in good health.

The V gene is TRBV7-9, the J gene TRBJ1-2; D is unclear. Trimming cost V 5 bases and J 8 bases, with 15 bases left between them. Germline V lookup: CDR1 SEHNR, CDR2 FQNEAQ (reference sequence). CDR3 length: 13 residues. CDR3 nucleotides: TGTGCCAGCAGCCTTGAGGGATCGAACGGCTACACCTTC. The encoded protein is CASSLEGSNGYTF.

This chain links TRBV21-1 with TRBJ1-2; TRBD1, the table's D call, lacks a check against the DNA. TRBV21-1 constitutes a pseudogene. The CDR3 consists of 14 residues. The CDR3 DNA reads TGTGCCAGCAGCATAACTGGGGACACGAAGGGCTACACCTTC. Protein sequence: CASSITGDTKGYTF.

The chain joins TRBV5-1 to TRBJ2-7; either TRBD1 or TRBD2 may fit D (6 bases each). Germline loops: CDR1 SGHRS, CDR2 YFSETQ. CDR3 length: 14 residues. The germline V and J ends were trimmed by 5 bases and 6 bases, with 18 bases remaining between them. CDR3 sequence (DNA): TGCGCCAGCAGTGTAGCGGCACAGGGAGCCGAGCAGTACTTC. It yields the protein CASSVAAQGAEQYF.

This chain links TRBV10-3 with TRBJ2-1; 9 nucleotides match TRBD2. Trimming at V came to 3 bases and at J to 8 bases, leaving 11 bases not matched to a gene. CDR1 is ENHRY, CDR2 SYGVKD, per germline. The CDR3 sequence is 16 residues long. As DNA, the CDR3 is TGTGCCATCAGTGATTTAACCGCAGCGGGGGGTTATGAGCAGTTCTTC. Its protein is CAISDLTAAGGYEQFF.

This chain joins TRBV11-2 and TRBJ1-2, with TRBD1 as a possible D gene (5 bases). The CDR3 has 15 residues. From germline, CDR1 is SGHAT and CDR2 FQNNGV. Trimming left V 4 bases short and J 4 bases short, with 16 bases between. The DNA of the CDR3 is TGTGCCAGCAGCTCCGGGGGGGAATACTCCTATGGCTACACCTTC. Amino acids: CASSSGGEYSYGYTF.

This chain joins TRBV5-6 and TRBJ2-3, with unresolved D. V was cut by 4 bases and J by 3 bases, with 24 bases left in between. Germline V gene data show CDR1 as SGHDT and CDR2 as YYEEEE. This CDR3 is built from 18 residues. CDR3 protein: CASSTEEHVGYVTDTQYF. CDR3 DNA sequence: TGTGCCAGCAGCACGGAAGAGCACGTGGGGTATGTGACAGATACGCAGTATTTT.

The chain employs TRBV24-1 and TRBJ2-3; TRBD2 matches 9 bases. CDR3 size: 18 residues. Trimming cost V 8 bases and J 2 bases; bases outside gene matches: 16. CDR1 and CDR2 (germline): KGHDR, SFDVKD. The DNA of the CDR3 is TGTGCCACCACCCTTGGGGGGCCTAGCGGGGAAATCACAGATACGCAGTATTTT. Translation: CATTLGGPSGEITDTQYF.

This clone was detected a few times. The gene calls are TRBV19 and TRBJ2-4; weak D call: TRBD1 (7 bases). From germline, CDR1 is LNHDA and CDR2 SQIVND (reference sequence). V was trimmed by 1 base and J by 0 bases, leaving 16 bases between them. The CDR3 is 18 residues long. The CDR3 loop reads CASSIGWRGRLAKNIQYF. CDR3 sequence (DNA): TGTGCCAGTAGTATAGGGTGGAGGGGGCGCCTAGCCAAAAACATTCAGTACTTC.

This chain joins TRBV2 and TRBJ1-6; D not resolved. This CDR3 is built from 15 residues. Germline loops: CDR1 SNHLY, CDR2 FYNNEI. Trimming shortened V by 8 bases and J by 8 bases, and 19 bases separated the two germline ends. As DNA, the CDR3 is TGTGCCAGCCTTCGTGAGGAGATCGGTTATTCACCCCTCCACTTT. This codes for CASLREEIGYSPLHF.

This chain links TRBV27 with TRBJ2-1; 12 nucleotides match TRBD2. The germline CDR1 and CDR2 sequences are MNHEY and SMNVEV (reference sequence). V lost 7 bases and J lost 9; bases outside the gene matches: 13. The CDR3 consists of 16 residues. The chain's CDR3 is CASKSLLAGGPGEQFF. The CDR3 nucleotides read TGTGCCAGCAAATCGCTCCTAGCGGGGGGGCCAGGTGAGCAGTTCTTC.

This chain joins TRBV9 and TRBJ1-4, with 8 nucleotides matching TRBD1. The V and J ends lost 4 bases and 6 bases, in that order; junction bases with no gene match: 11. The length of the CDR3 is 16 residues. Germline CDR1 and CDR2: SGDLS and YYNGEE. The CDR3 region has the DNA TGTGCCAGCAGCTTCCGACAGGGGTTGGGTGATGAAAAACTGTTTTTT. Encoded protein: CASSFRQGLGDEKLFF.

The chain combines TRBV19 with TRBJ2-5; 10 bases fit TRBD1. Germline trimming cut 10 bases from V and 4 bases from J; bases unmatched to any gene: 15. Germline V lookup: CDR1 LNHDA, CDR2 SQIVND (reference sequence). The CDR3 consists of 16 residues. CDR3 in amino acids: CATRSSRDRGGETQYF. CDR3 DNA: TGTGCCACGCGAAGCTCCCGGGACAGGGGTGGAGAGACCCAGTACTTC.